This entry lists 6 T cell receptor beta chains sequenced from one sample in a study of early T cells in non-severe SARS-CoV-2 infection. TCRdb used MiXCR to reprocess the 5' RACE reads, holding one entry per CDR3 protein. The sample has more than 95,000 distinct CDR3 sequences, about 15% seen once; the top ten hold 20% to 25%. The sample comprised whole blood. These receptors all come from an adult who was a healthcare worker with PCR-confirmed SARS-CoV-2 infection or an uninfected control (not recorded which).

This sequence joins TRBV10-1 and TRBJ2-3; 12 positions match TRBD2. Germline trimming cut 6 bases from V and 4 bases from J; bases unmatched to any gene: 8. The CDR3 loop spans 16 amino acids. From germline, CDR1 is WNHNN and CDR2 SYGVQD (reference sequence). In DNA form, the CDR3 reads TGCGCCAGCAGCTCTCGACTAGCGGGGGACTCAGATACGCAGTATTTT. The encoded protein is CASSSRLAGDSDTQYF.

V gene TRBV18 combines with J gene TRBJ1-6; 8 nucleotides align to TRBD1. V trimming: 5 bases; J trimming: 1 base; junction bases outside the gene matches: 1. The CDR3 runs 15 residues. Germline V gene lookup returns CDR1 KGHSH and CDR2 LQKENI. The CDR3 coding sequence is TGTGCCAGCTCAAGACAGGGGTCCTATAATTCACCCCTCCACTTT. Translated, it gives CASSRQGSYNSPLHF.

This clonotype was recorded only once. This chain links TRBV9 with TRBJ1-6, with D unresolved. The CDR3 sequence is 12 residues long. Germline V gene sequence: CDR1 SGDLS, CDR2 YYNGEE. Trimming removed 4 bases at V and 11 bases at J, with 10 bases between. The CDR3 DNA reads TGTGCCAGCAGCCCCGCCTTTACACCCCTCCACTTT. The encoded protein is CASSPAFTPLHF.

This clonotype was found a few times. The chain carries TRBV7-6 and TRBJ2-6; D remains unclear. The CDR3 is made up of 15 amino acids. The germline V gene has CDR1 SGHVS and CDR2 FNYEAQ. Deletions cut 4 bases from V and 0 bases from J, with 7 bases between. The CDR3 loop is CASSSIPSGANVLTF. Here the CDR3 DNA reads TGTGCCAGCAGCTCCATCCCCTCTGGGGCCAACGTCCTGACTTTC.

This clonotype was recorded a few times. The chain has TRBV12-3 or TRBV12-4 and TRBJ2-7; unclear D gene. V dropped 6 bases and J dropped 0 bases, with 12 bases sitting between them. CDR3 length: 14 amino acids. The CDR3: CASSKSTGSYEQYF. DNA for the CDR3: TGTGCCAGCAGCAAGAGTACCGGCTCCTACGAGCAGTACTTC.

This clonotype was observed a few times. The rearrangement joins TRBV5-1 to TRBJ1-1; a weak D match, TRBD1 (6 bases). Germline V gene data show CDR1 as SGHRS and CDR2 as YFSETQ. The CDR3 runs to 17 residues. Between the trimmed V and J ends, which lost 3 bases and 3 bases, there was a span of 21 bases. CDR3 residues: CASSSYGGTGSDTEAFF. The CDR3 region has the DNA TGCGCCAGCAGCTCTTATGGGGGCACGGGTTCGGACACTGAAGCTTTCTTT.